This T cell receptor (beta chain) was identified in a study of blood T cell repertoires in COVID-19. About the research overall: Sites across the United States, Italy and Spain contributed samples from acute and convalescent COVID-19. In each case, the material was cDNA or gDNA derived from T cells, B-cell-depleted T cells, or PBMCs.

With respect to this clone: Different DNA sequences within this sample yield the same CDR3.

Seattle enrolled patients during active infection and tracked them longitudinally. Study processing details: From reference gene primer amplification, estimates of nucleated cell counts were derived. The assay was immunoSEQ multiplex PCR, and TCRdb's table has in-frame clones only and misses some. The V and J calls and the clone size are those of that table, but D and trimming were determined from the DNA. The sample yields 250,000 to 350,000 clones, around nine tenths seen once. Germline trimming cut 5 bases from V and 7 bases from J; bases unmatched to any gene: 5. Germline V gene data show CDR1 as GTSNPN and CDR2 as SVGIG (reference sequence). The CDR3 runs to 13 residues.

The sequenced material came from peripheral blood. The V gene is TRBV30, the J gene TRBJ1-5; TRBD1 agrees at 10 bases. The source of this sequence is a woman aged 25 to 39 with COVID-19, enrolled during active disease. This CDR3 reads CAWGQGERQPQHF. CDR3 DNA: TGTGCCTGGGGACAGGGGGAACGGCAGCCCCAGCATTTT.